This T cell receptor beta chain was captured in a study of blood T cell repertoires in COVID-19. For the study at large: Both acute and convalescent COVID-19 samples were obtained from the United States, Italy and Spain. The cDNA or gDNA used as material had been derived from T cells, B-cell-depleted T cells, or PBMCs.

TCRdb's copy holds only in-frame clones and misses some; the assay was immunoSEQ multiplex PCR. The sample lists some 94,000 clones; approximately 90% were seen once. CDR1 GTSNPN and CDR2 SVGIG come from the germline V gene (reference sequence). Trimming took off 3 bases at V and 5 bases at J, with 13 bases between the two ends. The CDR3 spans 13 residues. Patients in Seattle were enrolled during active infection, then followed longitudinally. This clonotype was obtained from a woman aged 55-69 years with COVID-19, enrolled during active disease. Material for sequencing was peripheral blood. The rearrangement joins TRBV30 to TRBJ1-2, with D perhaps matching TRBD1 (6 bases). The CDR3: CAWRTGRRYGYTF. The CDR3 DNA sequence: TGTGCCTGGAGGACAGGCAGGAGATATGGCTACACCTTC.